Listed below are T cell receptor beta chains from one sample, sequenced in a study of blood T cells in healthy people across ages. TCRdb itself ran the 5' RACE reads through MiXCR, one entry per CDR3 protein. Among fewer than 750,000 distinct CDR3 sequences, more than 45% were seen once, and the ten largest hold approximately 25%. The material sequenced was blood. All receptors come from an elderly man in good health. The CDR3 runs from the conserved cysteine through the conserved F or W. D genes are given only for firm matches. Where a row states a size, it is once, few, many or the class of an expanded clone; other rows omit it.

v_gene	abundance	j_gene	d_gene	CDR3nt	CDR3aa
TRBV4-3	few	TRBJ2-7	-	TGCGCCAGCAGCCAAGAGGTCTATAGATCCTTGGAGCAGTACTTC	CASSQEVYRSLEQYF
TRBV12-3/TRBV12-4	-	TRBJ2-7	TRBD2	TGTGCCAGCAGAGCGGGAGGGCCTAACGAGCAGTACTTC	CASRAGGPNEQYF
TRBV24-1	-	TRBJ2-7	-	TGTGCCACCAGTGATATCTACGAGCAGTACTTC	CATSDIYEQYF
TRBV10-3	few	TRBJ2-6	-	TGTGCCATCAGTGGCCCGGCTGGGGCCAACGTCCTGACTTTC	CAISGPAGANVLTF
TRBV6-6	many	TRBJ1-2	-	TGTGCCAGCAGTTACTGGGGCGCCACCGAACTTCGCTACACCTTC	CASSYWGATELRYTF
TRBV6-6	many	TRBJ1-5	TRBD1	TGTGCCAGCAGTGGGGACAGATATCAGCCCCAGCATTTT	CASSGDRYQPQHF
TRBV7-9	many	TRBJ1-2	-	TGTGCCAGCAGCCCTGGCTTGGGACGGACGGATGGCTACACCTTC	CASSPGLGRTDGYTF
TRBV27	-	TRBJ2-5	TRBD2	TGTGCCAGCAGTAAGAGGCTCGGGGGGGAGACCCAGTACTTC	CASSKRLGGETQYF
TRBV9	few	TRBJ2-1	-	TGTGCCAGCAGCTCCGTGGGGTGGGAGAGTGAGCAGTTCTTC	CASSSVGWESEQFF
TRBV20-1	-	TRBJ2-1	-	TGCAGTGCTAGAGATCGTCCTAGCGCCCCCCAGTTCTTC	CSARDRPSAPQFF
TRBV6-5	many	TRBJ2-1	TRBD2	TGTGCCAGCAGTCTAGGGACTAGCTGGGATGAGCAGTTCTTC	CASSLGTSWDEQFF
TRBV20-1	-	TRBJ2-1	TRBD2	TGCAGTGCTATCGCGTCCGGGCTAGCGGGAGATGAGCAGTTCTTC	CSAIASGLAGDEQFF
TRBV4-2	-	TRBJ1-4	-	TGTGCCAGCAGCCTTGGACAGAGGGGCGAAAAACTGTTTTTT	CASSLGQRGEKLFF
TRBV5-1	-	TRBJ1-1	-	TGCGCCAGCAGCCACGGACAGACGAACACTGAAGCTTTCTTT	CASSHGQTNTEAFF
TRBV20-1	-	TRBJ2-6	-	TGCAGTGCTAGAGAGAGGGGAAAGGGTGGGGCCAACGTCCTGACTTTC	CSARERGKGGANVLTF
TRBV7-2	few	TRBJ2-7	-	TGTGCCAGCAGCTTAAGGCAGGAGCAGTACTTC	CASSLRQEQYF
TRBV7-3	few	TRBJ2-3	TRBD2	TGTGCCAGCAGCCCCCTCGGGGGGGCCGGGGATACGCAGTATTTT	CASSPLGGAGDTQYF
TRBV3-1	-	TRBJ2-1	TRBD2	TGTGCCAGCACCCACGGGACTAGCGCCCACAATGAGCAGTTCTTC	CASTHGTSAHNEQFF
TRBV7-9	-	TRBJ1-2	-	TGTGCCAGCAGCTCCTGGACAAGGAACTATGGCTACACCTTC	CASSSWTRNYGYTF
TRBV29-1	-	TRBJ2-6	-	TGCAGCGTGAAATCAGGGGACTCTGGGGCCGACGTCCTGACTTTC	CSVKSGDSGADVLTF
TRBV28	-	TRBJ2-3	TRBD1	TGTGCCACAAGGGACAGGCGTTTTAGCACAGATACGCAGTATTTT	CATRDRRFSTDTQYF
TRBV7-2	-	TRBJ2-5	-	TGTGCCAGCAGCCCCCCGACTAGACCACAAGAGACCCAGTACTTC	CASSPPTRPQETQYF
TRBV15	few	TRBJ2-3	TRBD2	TGTGCCACCAGCAAACTCTCTAGCGGGGGCACAGATACGCAGTATTTT	CATSKLSSGGTDTQYF
TRBV4-2	-	TRBJ2-1	-	TGTGCCAGCAGCCAAAACGGGGGATACAATGAGCAGTTCTTC	CASSQNGGYNEQFF
TRBV25-1	few	TRBJ2-7	-	TGTGCCAGCAGCGCCCAGGGTTGCGAGCAGTACTTC	CASSAQGCEQYF
TRBV29-1	-	TRBJ1-2	TRBD1	TGCAGCGTTGAACTCAGGGGGCGATCAGGCTACACCTTC	CSVELRGRSGYTF
TRBV12-3/TRBV12-4	-	TRBJ2-1	-	TGTGCCAGCAGTGGTCCTGTAAGCACGGGTGAGCAGTTCTTC	CASSGPVSTGEQFF
TRBV6-6	few	TRBJ1-1	-	TGTGCCAGCAGTTACGGTCAGAACACTGAAGCTTTCTTT	CASSYGQNTEAFF
TRBV12-3/TRBV12-4	-	TRBJ2-1	-	TGTGCCAGCAGTGGGGCGGGCTCCTACAATGAGCAGTTCTTC	CASSGAGSYNEQFF
TRBV20-1	-	TRBJ2-7	TRBD1	TGCAGTGCTCTCTCACAGGGGCGTGTGGGCGAGCAGTACTTC	CSALSQGRVGEQYF
TRBV28	-	TRBJ1-2	-	TGTGCCAGCAGTTTAGAGGACAGCATCTATGGCTACACCTTC	CASSLEDSIYGYTF
TRBV2	-	TRBJ2-5	-	TGTGCCAGCAGGGAAGCAGGAACTACCCACGCCAGATGGACCCAGTACTTC	CASREAGTTHARWTQYF
TRBV7-6	-	TRBJ1-1	-	TGTGCCAGCAGCTTAGAGGCAGCTAGGGGGAACACTGAAGCTTTCTTT	CASSLEAARGNTEAFF
TRBV6-5	-	TRBJ2-5	-	TGTGCCAGCAGTTACTCGGCGTGGGTGGGTTACAATGAGCAGTACTTC	CASSYSAWVGYNEQYF
TRBV12-3/TRBV12-4	-	TRBJ2-1	TRBD2	TGTGCCAGCAGTTTATCGAGCGGGAGTTTTAATGAGCAGTTCTTC	CASSLSSGSFNEQFF
TRBV3-1	once	TRBJ1-6	TRBD1	TGTGCCAGCAGCCGTACAGGGGGAAAGGCCTATAATTCACCCCTCCACTTT	CASSRTGGKAYNSPLHF
TRBV20-1	-	TRBJ1-2	-	TGCAGTGCTAGAGCACCTGGGACGGATGGCTACACCTTC	CSARAPGTDGYTF
TRBV2	-	TRBJ1-1	-	TGTGCCAGCAGTGGCCCTACGTCCCTGGGACTCATGAACACTGAAGCTTTCTTT	CASSGPTSLGLMNTEAFF
TRBV20-1	-	TRBJ1-2	TRBD1	TGCAGTGCTCAAACCGGGACAGGAGCTAACTATGGCTACACCTTC	CSAQTGTGANYGYTF
TRBV24-1	-	TRBJ2-1	-	TGTGCCACCAGTGATTTTAGGAAACAGGGAAGTGGGCTCTACAATGAGCAGTTCTTC	CATSDFRKQGSGLYNEQFF
TRBV7-2	-	TRBJ2-7	TRBD2	TGTGCCAGCAGCTTAAGGGGACTAGCGGGAGGATTCGAGCAGTACTTC	CASSLRGLAGGFEQYF
TRBV10-3	few	TRBJ2-1	TRBD2	TGTGCCATCAGCGGTCAGACTAGCGGGAACAATGAGCAGTTCTTC	CAISGQTSGNNEQFF
TRBV6-1	-	TRBJ1-4	-	TGTGCCAGCAGTGAGAGGACAAGGACCGAAAAACTGTTTTTT	CASSERTRTEKLFF
TRBV6-2/TRBV6-3	-	TRBJ2-1	TRBD2	TGTGCCAGCAGGGCTAGCGGGAGTCCCTACAATGAGCAGTTCTTC	CASRASGSPYNEQFF
TRBV19	once	TRBJ1-1	-	TGTGCCAGTAGTCAGGCCCGGGACACTGAAGCTTTCTTT	CASSQARDTEAFF
TRBV29-1	-	TRBJ2-2	-	TGCAGCGTTGGTTCCTACGCCGGGGAGCTGTTTTTT	CSVGSYAGELFF
TRBV5-5	-	TRBJ1-3	-	TGTGCCAGCAGCTACTCACCGGGACGGAGCTCTGGAAACACCATATATTTT	CASSYSPGRSSGNTIYF